These 32 T cell receptor beta chains were all obtained from the same sample, sequenced in a study of OX40 agonist ivuxolimab in advanced cancers. Sequenced by immunoSEQ multiplex PCR; TCRdb stores in-frame clones only, minus some. This table holds about 82,000 clones, 91% found once. The source material was CD4+ or CD8+ T cells sorted from blood, sampled in a trial of the OX40 agonist ivuxolimab. These receptor sequences come from an adult with an advanced solid tumor such as melanoma, head and neck, liver or kidney cancer.

The chain couples TRBV4-3 to TRBJ2-7; 12 bases fit TRBD1. From germline, CDR1 is LGHNA and CDR2 YSLEER. CDR3 length equals 15 residues. J lost 4 bases, V lost 0 bases, and 1 base had no gene match. The CDR3 sequence is CASSQEGQGAYEQYF. The CDR3, as DNA: TGCGCCAGCAGCCAAGAGGGACAGGGGGCGTACGAGCAGTACTTC.

V usage is TRBV5-1 and J usage is TRBJ1-1; the match to TRBD1 covers 9 bases. Unmatched junction bases numbered 4, after V lost 4 bases and J lost 0 bases. The CDR3 contains 15 residues. Germline V gene lookup returns CDR1 SGHRS and CDR2 YFSETQ. DNA for the CDR3: TGCGCCAGCAGCACCGGACAGGGGATGAACACTGAAGCTTTCTTT. Residues: CASSTGQGMNTEAFF.

This clone was observed once. V is TRBV12-5 and J is TRBJ2-1; 7 nucleotides agree with TRBD2. The CDR3 has 13 residues. V lost 9 bases and J lost 4; bases outside the gene matches: 6. Germline V lookup: CDR1 LGHNT, CDR2 FRNRAP. The DNA for the CDR3 is TGTGCTAGCTTCACGGGAGGTTACAATGAGCAGTTCTTC. It specifies CASFTGGYNEQFF.

The chain carries TRBV25-1 and TRBJ1-1, with D possibly being TRBD1 (5 bases). Germline assignment: CDR1 MGHDK and CDR2 SYGVNS. This CDR3 region has 13 residues. V was shortened by 5 bases and J by 5 bases, with 12 bases between the two germline ends. This chain's CDR3 is CASSIDRRTEAFF. As DNA, the CDR3 is TGTGCCAGCAGTATCGACAGAAGAACTGAAGCTTTCTTT. The full variable domain, with the rest looked up from reference TRBV25-1 and TRBJ1-1, is EADIYQTPRYLVIGTGKKITLECSQTMGHDKMYWYQQDPGMELHLIHYSYGVNSTEKGDLSSESTVSRIRTEHFPLTLESARPSHTSQYLCASSIDRRTEAFFGQGTRLTVV.

This clone was picked up a small number of times. The chain has TRBV5-1 and TRBJ2-2, with 8 bases matching TRBD1. V was pared by 6 bases and J by 1 base, with 5 bases of the junction left unmatched. CDR3 length: 15 residues. In germline, CDR1 is SGHRS, CDR2 YFSETQ. The CDR3 DNA sequence: TGCGCCAGCACCACCGGACAGGGGAACACCGGGGAGCTGTTTTTT. It specifies CASTTGQGNTGELFF.

The V and J genes are TRBV5-4 and TRBJ1-1; 9 nucleotides line up with TRBD1. CDR1 SGHNT and CDR2 YYREEE come from the germline V gene (reference sequence). The V and J ends lost 4 bases and 0 bases, in that order; junction bases with no gene match: 4. The CDR3 is 15 amino acids. CDR3 loop: CASSRGQGLNTEAFF. CDR3 in DNA: TGTGCCAGCAGCCGGGGACAGGGCTTGAACACTGAAGCTTTCTTT.

This chain uses TRBV5-4 with TRBJ2-5, with D possibly TRBD1 on 6 matching bases. TRBJ2-7 explains the end of the DNA better; the J call may be wrong. Germline CDR1 and CDR2: SGHNT and YYREEE (reference sequence). The CDR3 totals 14 residues. In nucleotides, the CDR3 is TGTGCCAGCAGCCCAGTCGGGACACTCTACGAGCAGTACTTC. Protein product: CASSPVGTLYEQYF.

The chain couples TRBV11-2 to TRBJ2-6; no firm D call. This CDR3 is built from 14 residues. V was clipped by 0 bases and J by 4 bases, with 4 bases between them. The germline V gene encodes CDR1 SGHAT and CDR2 FQNNGV. The CDR3 region has the DNA TGTGCCAGCAGCTTAGAAGGGGGGGCCAACGTCCTGACTTTC. Its protein product is CASSLEGGANVLTF.

For the CDR3, the DNA is TGCGCCAGCAGCTCGCTAAGGGAGTCCTACGAGCAGTACTTC. Translating it yields CASSSLRESYEQYF. This chain uses TRBV4-1 with TRBJ2-7, with a weak D call TRBD2 (5 bases). From germline, CDR1 is MGHRA and CDR2 YSYEKL. Between the trimmed V and J ends, which lost 5 bases and 1 base, there was a span of 12 bases. The CDR3 spans 14 residues.

The gene calls are TRBV5-1 and TRBJ2-7; 9 bases line up with TRBD2. Germline values: CDR1 SGHRS, CDR2 YFSETQ. The CDR3 is 15 residues long. The V segment lost 2 bases and the J segment 0 bases; nucleotides outside the gene matches: 3. CDR3 residues: CASSLNSGSSYEQYF. CDR3 in DNA: TGCGCCAGCAGCTTAAATAGCGGGAGCTCCTACGAGCAGTACTTC.

This clone was counted a single time. This sequence joins TRBV28 and TRBJ2-7, with D uncertain. In germline, CDR1 is MDHEN, CDR2 SYDVKM. The CDR3 runs to 13 residues. The ends were cut back, 3 bases at V and 6 bases at J, with 12 bases in the middle. CDR3 bases: TGTGCCAGCAGTTTCCACGGAGTCTTCGAGCAGTACTTC. Translated: CASSFHGVFEQYF.

The genes are TRBV6-6 and TRBJ2-7; D is uncertain. Germline V gene data show CDR1 as MNHNY and CDR2 as SVGAGI (reference sequence). This CDR3 comprises 15 residues. The ends were cut back, 2 bases at V and 5 bases at J, with 16 bases in the middle. This CDR3 is CASSYRSGRIDEQYF. Here the CDR3 DNA reads TGTGCCAGCAGTTACCGATCAGGACGGATCGACGAGCAGTACTTC.

The J gene is TRBJ2-5, the V gene TRBV5-1, with D perhaps matching TRBD2 (6 bases). This CDR3 spans 15 amino acids. V was shortened by 3 bases and J by 5 bases, with 17 bases between the two germline ends. Germline lookup yields CDR1 SGHRS and CDR2 YFSETQ. The CDR3 DNA is TGCGCCAGCAGCTCGTCGGGGGAATTGGGGGAGACCCAGTACTTC. Translated, it gives CASSSSGELGETQYF.

The chain has TRBV30 and TRBJ2-7; perhaps TRBD1 as D (5 bases). The V end lost 4 bases, the J end lost 2 bases, and 12 bases lay between the germline ends. Germline V gene lookup returns CDR1 GTSNPN and CDR2 SVGIG (reference sequence). This CDR3 is built from 13 residues. CDR3 DNA: TGTGCCTGGACACGCAGGGCGCCCTACGAGCAGTACTTC. Translation: CAWTRRAPYEQYF.

This rearrangement joins TRBV7-2 to TRBJ2-7; weak D call: TRBD1 (5 bases). The V gene lost 4 bases and the J gene lost 3 bases, with 16 bases spanning the gap. CDR3 size: 15 residues. Germline values: CDR1 SGHTA, CDR2 FQGNSA. CDR3 coding DNA: TGTGCCAGCAGCTCCCAGGGTGGATCCCACTACGAGCAGTACTTC. Translation: CASSSQGGSHYEQYF.

The chain couples TRBV4-2 to TRBJ2-1; TRBD2 matches 12 bases. The J segment lost 0 bases and the V segment lost 5 bases, leaving 5 bases of the junction unmatched. Germline CDR1 LGHNA, CDR2 YNFKEQ. The CDR3 runs to 17 residues. This CDR3 reads CASSEATSGSSYNEQFF. The CDR3 nucleotides read TGTGCCAGCAGCGAGGCGACTAGCGGGAGCTCCTACAATGAGCAGTTCTTC.

The rearrangement links TRBV29-1 to TRBJ2-3; unclear D gene. V was trimmed by 4 bases and J by 2 bases, leaving 7 bases between them. Germline CDR1 reads SQVTM; CDR2 reads ANQGSEA. There are 12 residues in the CDR3. In DNA form, the CDR3 reads TGCAGCGTTGGGGGATCCACAGATACGCAGTATTTT. This sequence encodes CSVGGSTDTQYF.

The rearrangement uses TRBV27 and TRBJ1-1, with a possible D match to TRBD1 (5 bases). Germline CDR1 is MNHEY and CDR2 is SMNVEV (reference sequence). V gave up 2 bases and J gave up 4 bases, with 11 bases separating them. The CDR3 spans 14 residues. The CDR3 DNA reads TGTGCCAGCAGTTTAGATGGTCAGGGCACTGAAGCTTTCTTT. The encoded protein is CASSLDGQGTEAFF.

This clone was counted a few times. The chain is built from TRBV2 and TRBJ2-7, with D unresolved. The CDR3 is 11 amino acids. CDR1 is SNHLY and CDR2 is FYNNEI in the germline V gene. V was trimmed by 3 bases and J by 9 bases, leaving 9 bases between them. The CDR3 region is CASSEDALQYF. The CDR3 DNA sequence: TGTGCCAGCAGTGAGGACGCCCTGCAGTACTTC.

The CDR3 spells CASSPRQAVQETQYF. CDR3 bases: TGTGCCAGCTCACCAAGACAGGCTGTCCAAGAGACCCAGTACTTC. V is TRBV18 and J is TRBJ2-5; TRBD1 is a possible D gene (6 bases). The germline CDR1 and CDR2 sequences are KGHSH and LQKENI. The V end lost 2 bases, the J end lost 1 base, and 11 bases lay between the germline ends. The length of the CDR3 is 15 residues.

This clone has more than one count but fewer than ten. This chain links TRBV2 with TRBJ1-6; D might be TRBD1 (6 bases). The CDR3 runs to 16 residues. The germline V and J ends were trimmed by 8 bases and 0 bases, with 14 bases remaining between them. Germline V CDR1 and CDR2: SNHLY, FYNNEI. The CDR3 coding sequence is TGTGCCAGCCGGGGGGCAGTCGGCTCCTATAATTCACCCCTCCACTTT. Amino acid sequence: CASRGAVGSYNSPLHF.

This chain uses TRBV6-5 with TRBJ1-3; tentative D call: TRBD1 (5 bases). The V gene's germline CDR1 is MNHEY and CDR2 SVGAGI. The germline V and J ends were trimmed by 4 bases and 2 bases, with 6 bases remaining between them. The CDR3 length is 13 residues. The CDR3 bases are TGTGCCAGCAGTTCAGGGACTGGAAACACCATATATTTT. This gives the protein CASSSGTGNTIYF.

The chain is built from TRBV5-5 and TRBJ1-1; 7 bases are shared with TRBD1. The CDR3 covers 14 residues. J lost 0 bases, V lost 6 bases, and 5 bases had no gene match. Germline V gene sequence: CDR1 SGHKS, CDR2 YYEKEE (reference sequence). The CDR3, as DNA: TGTGCCAGCATCACAGGGGACCTGAACACTGAAGCTTTCTTT. This sequence encodes CASITGDLNTEAFF.

CDR3 coding DNA: TGTGCCAGCAGTCGGGGGAACACAGATACGCAGTATTTT. Translating it yields CASSRGNTDTQYF. The V call is TRBV13, the J call TRBJ2-3; D may be TRBD2 (6 bases). V was cut by 6 bases and J by 2 bases, with 9 bases left in between. The CDR3 length is 13 residues. Germline V gives CDR1 PRHDT, CDR2 FYEKMQ (reference sequence).

This clone showed up just once. This chain joins TRBV30 and TRBJ1-1; 7 bases are shared with TRBD1. The trim removed 2 bases at V and 9 bases at J, leaving 6 bases unmatched. The length of the CDR3 is 12 residues. The germline CDR1 and CDR2 sequences are GTSNPN and SVGIG (reference sequence). Here the CDR3 reads CAWSPVGGQAFF. CDR3 bases: TGTGCCTGGAGTCCCGTAGGGGGCCAAGCTTTCTTT.

The gene calls are TRBV4-2 and TRBJ1-4; D remains unclear. The CDR3 has 13 residues. Germline V lookup: CDR1 LGHNA, CDR2 YNFKEQ. Trimming shortened V by 0 bases and J by 8 bases, and 7 bases separated the two germline ends. The CDR3 region has the DNA TGTGCCAGCAGCCAAGATGTTCGAGAAAAACTGTTTTTT. Residues: CASSQDVREKLFF.

J is TRBJ2-2 and V is TRBV7-9; a weak D match, TRBD1 (6 bases). The V gene lost 4 bases and the J gene lost 0 bases, with 12 bases spanning the gap. CDR3 length: 16 residues. From germline, CDR1 is SEHNR and CDR2 FQNEAQ (reference sequence). CDR3 loop: CASSSQGFTNTGELFF. In DNA, the CDR3 is TGTGCCAGCAGCTCTCAGGGGTTCACGAACACCGGGGAGCTGTTTTTT.

This clone was seen once. The V call is TRBV7-2, the J call TRBJ1-2; D may be TRBD1 (5 bases). Germline V lookup: CDR1 SGHTA, CDR2 FQGNSA. V was clipped by 5 bases and J by 6 bases, with 16 bases between them. The CDR3 consists of 14 residues. CDR3 amino acids: CASSPRGGRDGYTF. The CDR3 DNA reads TGTGCCAGCAGCCCCCGCGGGGGTCGTGATGGCTACACCTTC.

The chain links TRBV14 to TRBJ2-2; no clear D gene. CDR3 length: 13 amino acids. V dropped 4 bases and J dropped 7 bases, with 10 bases sitting between them. The germline gives CDR1 SGHDN, CDR2 FVKESK. The CDR3 DNA sequence: TGTGCCAGCAGCCCAATAAGAGACGGGGAGCTGTTTTTT. This gives the protein CASSPIRDGELFF.

This chain connects TRBV6-1 to TRBJ2-2; D not resolved. Germline V gene lookup returns CDR1 MNHNS and CDR2 SASEGT. V was clipped by 6 bases and J by 3 bases, with 5 bases between them. The CDR3 contains 12 residues. The CDR3 region has the DNA TGTGCCAGCAGGGCGGACACCGGGGAGCTGTTTTTT. Its translation: CASRADTGELFF.

V and J are TRBV6-1 and TRBJ2-3; perhaps TRBD2 as D (6 bases). This CDR3 comprises 13 residues. V lost 8 bases and J lost 5, with 14 bases in between. Per the germline V gene, CDR1 is MNHNS and CDR2 is SASEGT. The CDR3 here is CASSPFGGDTQYF. The CDR3 nucleotides read TGTGCCAGCTCGCCCTTCGGGGGAGATACGCAGTATTTT.

The gene calls are TRBV27 and TRBJ2-1; 7 bases are shared with TRBD2. With V trimmed by 5 bases and J by 2 bases, 15 bases remained unmatched. Germline-derived CDR1 and CDR2 are MNHEY and SMNVEV (reference sequence). CDR3 length: 18 residues. The CDR3 DNA sequence: TGTGCCAGCAGTCATCTAAGCTGGCGGGAGAGGACCTACAATGAGCAGTTCTTC. Translating it yields CASSHLSWRERTYNEQFF.